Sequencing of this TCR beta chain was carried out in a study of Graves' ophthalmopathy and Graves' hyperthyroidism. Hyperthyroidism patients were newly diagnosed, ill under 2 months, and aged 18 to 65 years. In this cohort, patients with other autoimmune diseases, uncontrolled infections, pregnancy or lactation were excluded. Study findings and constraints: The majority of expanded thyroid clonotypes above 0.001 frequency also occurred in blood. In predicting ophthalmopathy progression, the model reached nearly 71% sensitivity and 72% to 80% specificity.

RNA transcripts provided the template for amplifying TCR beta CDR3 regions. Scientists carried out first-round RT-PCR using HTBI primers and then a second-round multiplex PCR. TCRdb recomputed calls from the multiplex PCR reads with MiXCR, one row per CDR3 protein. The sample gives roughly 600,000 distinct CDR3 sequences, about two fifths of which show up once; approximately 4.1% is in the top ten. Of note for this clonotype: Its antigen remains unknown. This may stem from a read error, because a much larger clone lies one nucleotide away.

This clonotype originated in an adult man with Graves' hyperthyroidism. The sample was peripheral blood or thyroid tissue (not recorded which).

The CDR3 sequence is CASNQDRGDYGYTF. The CDR3 bases are TGTGCCAGCAACCAAGACAGGGGGGACTATGGCTACACCTTC. This rearrangement joins TRBV3-1 to TRBJ1-2; 9 positions match TRBD1. The V gene's germline CDR1 is LGHDT and CDR2 YNNKEL (reference sequence). The CDR3 is 14 residues long.